Shown below are 32 T cell receptor beta chains from a single sample sequenced in a study of cytotoxic CD8 clonotypes in ibrutinib-treated CLL. Some clones are missing from TCRdb's copy, which holds only in-frame ones; the method was immunoSEQ multiplex PCR. The data hold more than 200,000 clones, with about three quarters observed a single time. This sample comprised PBMCs, obtained after 24 months of ibrutinib treatment. The receptors originated from a human donor with chronic lymphocytic leukemia.

This rearrangement joins TRBV28 to TRBJ2-1; no reliable D call. CDR1 and CDR2 from the germline V gene are MDHEN and SYDVKM. The CDR3 contains 14 residues. Trimming left V 2 bases short and J 6 bases short, with 11 bases between. The CDR3 here is CASSLNEVFNEQFF. DNA of the CDR3: TGTGCCAGCAGTTTAAATGAGGTCTTCAATGAGCAGTTCTTC. Based on the CDR3 plus reference TRBV28 and TRBJ2-1, the full variable domain is DVKVTQSSRYLVKRTGEKVFLECVQDMDHENMFWYRQDPGLGLRLIYFSYDVKMKEKGDIPEGYSVSREKKERFSLILESASTNQTSMYLCASSLNEVFNEQFFGPGTRLTVL.

This rearrangement joins TRBV7-9 to TRBJ2-4; D is unclear. With 1 base removed from V and 4 bases from J, the gap between germline ends came to 11 bases. In germline, CDR1 is SEHNR, CDR2 FQNEAQ (reference sequence). This CDR3 is 15 amino acids long. CDR3 in DNA: TGTGCCAGCAGCTTAGAAAAAGGGCGTAAAAACATTCAGTACTTC. Amino acid sequence: CASSLEKGRKNIQYF.

V is TRBV27 and J is TRBJ2-7, with TRBD2 identical over 7 bases. Looked up from germline, CDR1 is MNHEY and CDR2 is SMNVEV (reference sequence). CDR3 length equals 14 residues. The ends lost 5 bases at V and 6 bases at J; junction bases unmatched: 10. The CDR3 DNA follows: TGTGCCAGCAGTCCCCTCGGACTAGTCGGCGAGCAGTACTTC. It codes for CASSPLGLVGEQYF.

The gene calls are TRBV6-5 and TRBJ2-7, with 7 nucleotides matching TRBD1. Germline V CDR1 and CDR2: MNHEY, SVGAGI. The CDR3 is 14 amino acids. Unmatched junction bases numbered 10, after V lost 5 bases and J lost 6 bases. CDR3 amino acids: CASSPQGSSTEQYF. In DNA form, the CDR3 reads TGTGCCAGCAGTCCACAGGGGTCCTCCACCGAGCAGTACTTC.

This clone was detected only a few times. The chain recombines TRBV11-2 with TRBJ2-5, with D possibly being TRBD1 (5 bases). CDR3 length: 15 amino acids. V was shortened by 5 bases and J by 9 bases, with 22 bases between the two germline ends. From germline, CDR1 is SGHAT and CDR2 FQNNGV. CDR3 nucleotides: TGTGCCAGCAGCGTCGATGGGGCCCCCCGTGTGGCCCAGTACTTC. Residues: CASSVDGAPRVAQYF.

J is TRBJ1-6 and V is TRBV5-1; D may be TRBD1 (6 bases). In germline, CDR1 is SGHRS, CDR2 YFSETQ. Deletions cut 0 bases from V and 7 bases from J, with 8 bases between. The CDR3 consists of 14 residues. CDR3: CASSLVGGNSPLHF. The CDR3 DNA reads TGCGCCAGCAGCTTGGTGGGGGGCAATTCACCCCTCCACTTT.

The chain joins TRBV28 to TRBJ2-5, with TRBD2 matching over 10 bases. Looked up from germline, CDR1 is MDHEN and CDR2 is SYDVKM. CDR3 size: 16 residues. With 5 bases clipped from V and 0 bases from J, the junction kept 6 bases outside the gene matches. The CDR3 DNA is TGTGCCAGCAGTAGCGGGAGGGCCGTGGACCAAGAGACCCAGTACTTC. Its translation: CASSSGRAVDQETQYF.

V gene TRBV6-6 combines with J gene TRBJ2-7, with D perhaps TRBD1 (5 bases). Trimming shortened V by 6 bases and J by 10 bases, and 16 bases separated the two germline ends. The length of the CDR3 is 12 residues. Germline values: CDR1 MNHNY, CDR2 SVGAGI (reference sequence). CDR3 in DNA: TGTGCCAGCAGGATACTACTGACAGACCAGTACTTC. Its protein is CASRILLTDQYF.

The gene calls are TRBV18 and TRBJ1-1; no clear D gene. CDR1 is KGHSH and CDR2 is LQKENI in the germline V gene. V shed 3 bases and J shed 4 bases, with 15 bases lying between them. The CDR3 length is 15 residues. CDR3 region: CASSPRTREGTEAFF. CDR3 DNA: TGTGCCAGCTCACCTAGGACCCGTGAGGGCACTGAAGCTTTCTTT.

This clone was found a few times. The chain has TRBV28 and TRBJ1-4; perhaps TRBD1 as D (5 bases). Trimming took off 3 bases at V and 8 bases at J, with 10 bases between the two ends. The CDR3 has 13 residues. The V gene's germline CDR1 is MDHEN and CDR2 SYDVKM. DNA for the CDR3: TGTGCCAGCAGTTTCAGGGCCTGGGAAAAACTGTTTTTT. Its translation: CASSFRAWEKLFF.

This clone has a single count. V usage is TRBV28 and J usage is TRBJ2-2; tentative D call: TRBD2 (5 bases). V was shortened by 2 bases and J by 4 bases, with 11 bases between the two germline ends. Germline CDR1 MDHEN, CDR2 SYDVKM. This CDR3 has 15 residues. CDR3: CASSLEGVSTGELFF. In DNA, the CDR3 is TGTGCCAGCAGTTTAGAGGGAGTTAGCACCGGGGAGCTGTTTTTT. Combining the CDR3 with reference TRBV28 and TRBJ2-2 gives the whole variable domain DVKVTQSSRYLVKRTGEKVFLECVQDMDHENMFWYRQDPGLGLRLIYFSYDVKMKEKGDIPEGYSVSREKKERFSLILESASTNQTSMYLCASSLEGVSTGELFFGEGSRLTVL.

This clone was counted a few times. V and J are TRBV28 and TRBJ2-7; TRBD1 aligns across 9 bases. J gave up 3 bases and V 6 bases, and 6 bases lay outside the gene matches. This CDR3 comprises 14 residues. From germline, CDR1 is MDHEN and CDR2 SYDVKM. This CDR3 is CASRGPGQGYEQYF. Here the CDR3 DNA reads TGTGCCAGCAGAGGGCCGGGACAGGGCTACGAGCAGTACTTC. Filled out from reference TRBV28 and TRBJ2-7, the complete variable domain reads DVKVTQSSRYLVKRTGEKVFLECVQDMDHENMFWYRQDPGLGLRLIYFSYDVKMKEKGDIPEGYSVSREKKERFSLILESASTNQTSMYLCASRGPGQGYEQYFGPGTRLTVT.

The chain links TRBV5-1 to TRBJ2-3; 7 bases are a match to TRBD1. The germline V gene has CDR1 SGHRS and CDR2 YFSETQ. The CDR3 is 14 amino acids. V lost 3 bases and J lost 4; bases outside the gene matches: 5. The CDR3 reads CASSSLTGADTQYF. CDR3 in DNA: TGCGCCAGCAGCTCGCTTACAGGGGCAGATACGCAGTATTTT.

The rearrangement joins TRBV29-1 to TRBJ2-7; D call uncertain. Germline V gene data show CDR1 as SQVTM and CDR2 as ANQGSEA. The V gene lost 4 bases and the J gene lost 2 bases, with 12 bases spanning the gap. The CDR3 is 13 amino acids. The chain's CDR3 is CSVAQTVTYEQYF. The CDR3 DNA is TGCAGCGTTGCGCAGACTGTAACCTACGAGCAGTACTTC.

This chain connects TRBV6-5 to TRBJ1-2; no firm D call. In germline, CDR1 is MNHEY, CDR2 SVGAGI. The ends were cut back, 9 bases at V and 6 bases at J, with 20 bases in the middle. This CDR3 has 14 residues. CDR3 DNA sequence: TGTGCCAGTCTTAGAAACCGCGATTCGGATGGCTACACCTTC. This codes for CASLRNRDSDGYTF.

The gene calls are TRBV5-1 and TRBJ2-2, with 13 bases aligning to TRBD2. Germline CDR1 reads SGHRS; CDR2 reads YFSETQ. CDR3 length equals 15 residues. J lost 6 bases, V lost 8 bases, and 7 bases had no gene match. CDR3 nucleotide sequence: TGCGCCAGTGCCGGGACTAGCGGGACCCCCGGGGAGCTGTTTTTT. Translating it yields CASAGTSGTPGELFF.

To note about this clone: In the same sample, other DNA sequences code for this CDR3. The chain employs TRBV19 and TRBJ1-5; tentatively, D is TRBD1 (6 bases). Trimming cost V 4 bases and J 6 bases, with 10 bases left between them. This CDR3 spans 13 amino acids. In germline, CDR1 is LNHDA, CDR2 SQIVND (reference sequence). CDR3 sequence: CASSRGGGQPQHF. The CDR3 nucleotides read TGTGCCAGTAGTAGGGGGGGCGGTCAGCCCCAGCATTTT.

The chain is built from TRBV9 and TRBJ2-3; D is possibly TRBD2 (6 bases). Trimming cost V 3 bases and J 3 bases, with 20 bases left between them. Germline CDR1 SGDLS, CDR2 YYNGEE. The CDR3 has 17 residues. The CDR3, as DNA: TGTGCCAGCAGCGCTCCGGGGCTAACGGGAGTAACAGATACGCAGTATTTT. This gives the protein CASSAPGLTGVTDTQYF.

In its sample, this clone was seen a few times. This rearrangement joins TRBV2 to TRBJ2-7, with 10 positions matching TRBD1. CDR3 length equals 15 residues. Germline assignment: CDR1 SNHLY and CDR2 FYNNEI. The V segment lost 3 bases and the J segment 4 bases; nucleotides outside the gene matches: 6. The CDR3: CASSEGQGRMYEQYF. The CDR3 DNA sequence: TGTGCCAGCAGTGAGGGACAGGGGAGAATGTACGAGCAGTACTTC.

The CDR3: CASSASTDFPPGYTF. The DNA for the CDR3 is TGTGCCAGTAGTGCCTCGACAGATTTTCCCCCGGGCTACACCTTC. The chain couples TRBV19 to TRBJ1-2, with TRBD1 as a possible D gene (5 bases). CDR3 size: 15 residues. Between the trimmed V and J ends, which lost 5 bases and 8 bases, there was a span of 21 bases. Germline V gene sequence: CDR1 LNHDA, CDR2 SQIVND (reference sequence).

The V call is TRBV13, the J call TRBJ1-1; 10 bases match TRBD1. The junction had 14 bases not matched to a gene; V was cut back by 6 bases and J by 1 base. The CDR3 totals 18 residues. Germline V gene sequence: CDR1 PRHDT, CDR2 FYEKMQ (reference sequence). The CDR3 DNA follows: TGTGCCAGCAGTCCTCCGTACGGGACAGGGGTTGGGAACACTGAAGCTTTCTTT. Translated: CASSPPYGTGVGNTEAFF.

V and J are TRBV29-1 and TRBJ1-1, with TRBD1 identical over 10 bases. CDR1 SQVTM and CDR2 ANQGSEA come from the germline V gene. The CDR3 has 14 amino acids. CDR3 nucleotides: TGCAGTTATGACAGGGGGCTGATGTTCCCTGAAGCTTTCTTT. This encodes CSYDRGLMFPEAFF. Full variable domain (outside the CDR3, taken from reference TRBV29-1 and TRBJ1-1): SAVISQKPSRDICQRGTSLTIQCQVDSQVTMMFWYRQQPGQSLTLIATANQGSEATYESGFVIDKFPISRPNLTFSTLTVSNMSPEDSSIYLCSYDRGLMFPEAFFGQGTRLTVV.

The rearrangement links TRBV7-2 to TRBJ2-6, with no clear D. CDR3 length: 17 residues. Germline V gene lookup returns CDR1 SGHTA and CDR2 FQGNSA. The V and J ends lost 2 bases and 1 base respectively, with 12 bases between them. CDR3 region: CASSLLWGGSGANVLTF. The DNA of the CDR3 is TGTGCCAGCAGCTTATTATGGGGTGGTTCTGGGGCCAACGTCCTGACTTTC.

This clone was picked up a small number of times. This chain links TRBV19 with TRBJ2-5, with a weak D call TRBD2 (6 bases). V was pared by 10 bases and J by 5 bases, with 8 bases between. The germline gives CDR1 LNHDA, CDR2 SQIVND (reference sequence). The CDR3 consists of 10 residues. CDR3 nucleotides: TGTGCCACGGGGGAGGAGACCCAGTACTTC. Its protein product is CATGEETQYF.

The chain is built from TRBV29-1 and TRBJ2-2, with D maybe TRBD1 (5 bases). Per the germline V gene, CDR1 is SQVTM and CDR2 is ANQGSEA. The CDR3 is 14 amino acids. Trimming cost V 2 bases and J 6 bases, with 13 bases left between them. DNA of the CDR3: TGCAGCGTTGAAAGGCAGGGAAGAGCCGGGGAGCTGTTTTTT. It is translated as CSVERQGRAGELFF.

The chain recombines TRBV9 with TRBJ2-2, with TRBD1 matching over 7 bases. V shed 2 bases, J shed 2 bases, and the junction held 9 bases outside the gene matches. CDR3 size: 17 residues. CDR1 and CDR2 (germline): SGDLS, YYNGEE. The CDR3 DNA is TGTGCCAGCAGCGTTGGAACCGGGACAGTAAACACCGGGGAGCTGTTTTTT. It is translated as CASSVGTGTVNTGELFF. Drawing the rest from reference TRBV9 and TRBJ2-2, the complete variable domain is DSGVTQTPKHLITATGQRVTLRCSPRSGDLSVYWYQQSLDQGLQFLIQYYNGEERAKGNILERFSAQQFPDLHSELNLSSLELGDSALYFCASSVGTGTVNTGELFFGEGSRLTVL.

The V call is TRBV15, the J call TRBJ2-3; no firm D call. Trimming pared 8 bases from V and 1 base from J, leaving 16 bases between. The CDR3 contains 15 residues. The germline gives CDR1 LNHNV, CDR2 YYDKDF (reference sequence). The DNA for the CDR3 is TGTGCCACCTTAGCCTCGGATCATGGCACAGATACGCAGTATTTT. Protein product: CATLASDHGTDTQYF.

The chain is built from TRBV6-5 and TRBJ2-5; no clear D gene. Per the germline V gene, CDR1 is MNHEY and CDR2 is SVGAGI. V was clipped by 6 bases and J by 3 bases, with 2 bases between them. CDR3 length: 10 residues. The CDR3 DNA follows: TGTGCCAGCAGGAAAGAGACCCAGTACTTC. It translates to CASRKETQYF.

This clone appeared a few times. This sequence joins TRBV27 and TRBJ2-1; 8 positions match TRBD2. The CDR3 extends over 12 amino acids. Germline-derived CDR1 and CDR2 are MNHEY and SMNVEV (reference sequence). V gave up 5 bases and J gave up 14 bases; unmatched junction bases: 8. Here the CDR3 DNA reads TGTGCCAGCAGTCTAACTAGCGGTCGAGAGTTCTTC. It encodes CASSLTSGREFF.

V and J are TRBV27 and TRBJ2-7; D may be TRBD2 (7 bases). V gave up 7 bases and J gave up 4 bases, with 17 bases separating them. Germline V gene sequence: CDR1 MNHEY, CDR2 SMNVEV (reference sequence). The CDR3 loop spans 14 amino acids. The CDR3 coding sequence is TGTGCCAGCAAGGGGGGGAGTTCCTCATACGAGCAGTACTTC. Encoded protein: CASKGGSSSYEQYF.

This clone was seen more than once but under ten times. V gene TRBV11-2 combines with J gene TRBJ2-7, with D possibly matching TRBD2 (6 bases). This CDR3 is built from 15 residues. Germline loops: CDR1 SGHAT, CDR2 FQNNGV. Trimming pared 7 bases from V and 2 bases from J, leaving 18 bases between. CDR3 in DNA: TGTGCCAGCAAAATCGTGGAGGGGTCGGCCTACGAGCAGTACTTC. Its translation is CASKIVEGSAYEQYF. Full variable domain (remainder filled in from reference TRBV11-2 and TRBJ2-7): EAGVAQSPRYKIIEKRQSVAFWCNPISGHATLYWYQQILGQGPKLLIQFQNNGVVDDSQLPKDRFSAERLKGVDSTLKIQPAKLEDSAVYLCASKIVEGSAYEQYFGPGTRLTVT.

The chain joins TRBV11-2 to TRBJ2-3; 14 bases are a match to TRBD2. J was trimmed by 4 bases and V by 4 bases; bases with no gene match: 7. CDR1 SGHAT and CDR2 FQNNGV come from the germline V gene. The CDR3 extends over 17 amino acids. CDR3 nucleotide sequence: TGTGCCAGCAGCTCAGAGCCGGGACTAGCGGGGGCAGATACGCAGTATTTT. Its protein product is CASSSEPGLAGADTQYF.